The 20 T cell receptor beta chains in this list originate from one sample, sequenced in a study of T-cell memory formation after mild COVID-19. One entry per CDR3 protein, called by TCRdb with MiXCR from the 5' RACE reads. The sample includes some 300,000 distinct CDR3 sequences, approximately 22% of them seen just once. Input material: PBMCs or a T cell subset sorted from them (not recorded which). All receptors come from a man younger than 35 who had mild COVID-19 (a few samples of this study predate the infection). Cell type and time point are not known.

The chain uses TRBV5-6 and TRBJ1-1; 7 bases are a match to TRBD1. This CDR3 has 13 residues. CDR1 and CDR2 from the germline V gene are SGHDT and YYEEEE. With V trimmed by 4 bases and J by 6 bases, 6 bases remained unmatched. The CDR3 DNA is TGTGCCAGCAGCGCCAGGGGGTTCCCTGAAGCTTTCTTT. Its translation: CASSARGFPEAFF.

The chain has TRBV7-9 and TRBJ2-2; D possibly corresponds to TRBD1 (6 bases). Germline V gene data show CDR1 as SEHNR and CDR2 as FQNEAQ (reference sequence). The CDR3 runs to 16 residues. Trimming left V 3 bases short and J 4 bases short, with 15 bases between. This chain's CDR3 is CASSFRDKGVTGELFF. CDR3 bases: TGTGCCAGCAGCTTTAGGGACAAGGGCGTCACCGGGGAGCTGTTTTTT.

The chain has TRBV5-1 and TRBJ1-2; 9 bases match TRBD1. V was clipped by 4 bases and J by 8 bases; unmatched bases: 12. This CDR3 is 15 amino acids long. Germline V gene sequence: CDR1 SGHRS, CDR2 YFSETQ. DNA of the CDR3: TGCGCCAGCAGCGACCCGGGACAGGGAGCGCGGGGCTACACCTTC. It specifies CASSDPGQGARGYTF.

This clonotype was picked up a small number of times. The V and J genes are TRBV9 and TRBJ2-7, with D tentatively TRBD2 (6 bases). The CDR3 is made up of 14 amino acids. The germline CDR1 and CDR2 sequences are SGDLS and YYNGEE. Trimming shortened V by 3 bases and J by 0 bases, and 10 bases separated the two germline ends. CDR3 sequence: CASSETSLSYEQYF. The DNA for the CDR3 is TGTGCCAGCAGCGAGACTAGTCTCTCCTACGAGCAGTACTTC.

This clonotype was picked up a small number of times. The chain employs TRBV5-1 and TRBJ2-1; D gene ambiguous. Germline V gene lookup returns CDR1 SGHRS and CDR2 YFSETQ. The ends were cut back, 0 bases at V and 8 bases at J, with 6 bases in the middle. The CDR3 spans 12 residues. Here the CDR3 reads CASSLEFHEQFF. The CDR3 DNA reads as TGCGCCAGCAGCTTGGAGTTCCATGAGCAGTTCTTC.

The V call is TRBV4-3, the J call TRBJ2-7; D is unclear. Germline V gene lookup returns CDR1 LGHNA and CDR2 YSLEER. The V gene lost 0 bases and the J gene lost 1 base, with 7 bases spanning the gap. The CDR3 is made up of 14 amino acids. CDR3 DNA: TGCGCCAGCAGCCAAGATCGCCCATCCTACGAGCAGTACTTC. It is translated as CASSQDRPSYEQYF.

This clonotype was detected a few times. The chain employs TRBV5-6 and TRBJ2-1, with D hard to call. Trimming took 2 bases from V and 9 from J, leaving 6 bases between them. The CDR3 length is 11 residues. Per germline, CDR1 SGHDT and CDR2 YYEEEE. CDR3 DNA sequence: TGTGCCAGCAGCTTAATCCGTGAGCAGTTCTTC. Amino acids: CASSLIREQFF.

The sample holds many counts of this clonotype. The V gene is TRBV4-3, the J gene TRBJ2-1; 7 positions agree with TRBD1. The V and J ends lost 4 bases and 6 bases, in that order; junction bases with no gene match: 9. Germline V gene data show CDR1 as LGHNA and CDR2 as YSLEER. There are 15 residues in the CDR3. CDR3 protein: CASSRSLRDSNEQFF. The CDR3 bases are TGCGCCAGCAGCCGGAGTCTCCGGGACAGCAATGAGCAGTTCTTC.

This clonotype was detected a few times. For the CDR3, the DNA is TGCAGTGTTGGGACCTACAATCAGCCCCAGCATTTT. It specifies CSVGTYNQPQHF. V is TRBV20-1 and J is TRBJ1-5; D is perhaps TRBD1 (5 bases). The V and J ends lost 7 bases and 3 bases respectively, with 10 bases between them. The CDR3 covers 12 residues. Germline CDR1 is DFQATT and CDR2 is SNEGSKA (reference sequence).

CDR3 loop: CAMTGPNTGELFF. The CDR3 DNA is TGTGCCATGACAGGGCCCAACACCGGGGAGCTGTTTTTT. The chain links TRBV10-3 to TRBJ2-2; 7 bases are a match to TRBD1. The CDR3 is made up of 13 amino acids. Germline CDR1 ENHRY, CDR2 SYGVKD. V gave up 9 bases and J gave up 2 bases; unmatched junction bases: 3.

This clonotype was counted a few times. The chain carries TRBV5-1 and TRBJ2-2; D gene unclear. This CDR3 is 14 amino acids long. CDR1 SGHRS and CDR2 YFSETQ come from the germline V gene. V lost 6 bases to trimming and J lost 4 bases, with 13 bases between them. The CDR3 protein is CASKILPATGELFF. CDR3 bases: TGCGCCAGCAAGATCCTCCCGGCCACCGGGGAGCTGTTTTTT. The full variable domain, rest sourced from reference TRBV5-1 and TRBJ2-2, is KAGVTQTPRYLIKTRGQQVTLSCSPISGHRSVSWYQQTPGQGLQFLFEYFSETQRNKGNFPGRFSGRQFSNSRSEMNVSTLELGDSALYLCASKILPATGELFFGEGSRLTVL.

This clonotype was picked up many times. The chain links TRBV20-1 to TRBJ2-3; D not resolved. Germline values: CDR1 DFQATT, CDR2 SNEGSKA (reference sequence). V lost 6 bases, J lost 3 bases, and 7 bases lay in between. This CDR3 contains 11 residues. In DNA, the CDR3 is TGCAGTGCAAGACTGACAGATACGCAGTATTTT. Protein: CSARLTDTQYF.

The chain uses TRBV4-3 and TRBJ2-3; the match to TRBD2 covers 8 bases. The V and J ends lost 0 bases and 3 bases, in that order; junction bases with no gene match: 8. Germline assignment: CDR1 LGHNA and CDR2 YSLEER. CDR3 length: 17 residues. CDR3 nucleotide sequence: TGCGCCAGCAGCCAAGATCTTCCGGGGGGGCAAACAGATACGCAGTATTTT. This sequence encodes CASSQDLPGGQTDTQYF.

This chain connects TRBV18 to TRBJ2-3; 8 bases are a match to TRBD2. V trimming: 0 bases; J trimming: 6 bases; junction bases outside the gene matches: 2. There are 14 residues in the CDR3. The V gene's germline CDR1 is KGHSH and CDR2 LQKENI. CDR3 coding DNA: TGTGCCAGCTCACCACCAGCGGGGGTGGATACGCAGTATTTT. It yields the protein CASSPPAGVDTQYF. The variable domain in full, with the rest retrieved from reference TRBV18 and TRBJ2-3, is NAGVMQNPRHLVRRRGQEARLRCSPMKGHSHVYWYRQLPEEGLKFMVYLQKENIIDESGMPKERFSAEFPKEGPSILRIQQVVRGDSAAYFCASSPPAGVDTQYFGPGTRLTVL.

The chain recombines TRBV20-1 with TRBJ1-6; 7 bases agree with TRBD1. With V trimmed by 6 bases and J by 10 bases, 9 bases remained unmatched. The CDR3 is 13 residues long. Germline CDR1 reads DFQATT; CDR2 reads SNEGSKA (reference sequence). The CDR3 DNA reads TGCAGTGCACCGCAGGGGGGGGGGTCACCCCTCCACTTT. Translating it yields CSAPQGGGSPLHF.

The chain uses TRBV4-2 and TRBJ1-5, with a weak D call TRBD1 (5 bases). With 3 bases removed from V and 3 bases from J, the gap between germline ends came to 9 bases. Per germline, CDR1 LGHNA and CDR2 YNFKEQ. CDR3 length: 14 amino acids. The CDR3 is CASSHLGVNQPQHF. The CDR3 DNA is TGTGCCAGCAGCCATCTGGGGGTCAATCAGCCCCAGCATTTT.

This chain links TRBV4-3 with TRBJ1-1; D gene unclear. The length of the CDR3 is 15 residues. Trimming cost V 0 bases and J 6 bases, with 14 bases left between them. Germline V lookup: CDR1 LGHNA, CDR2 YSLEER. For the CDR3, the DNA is TGCGCCAGCAGCCAAGAGCCCACATCAAATTCTGAAGCTTTCTTT. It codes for CASSQEPTSNSEAFF.

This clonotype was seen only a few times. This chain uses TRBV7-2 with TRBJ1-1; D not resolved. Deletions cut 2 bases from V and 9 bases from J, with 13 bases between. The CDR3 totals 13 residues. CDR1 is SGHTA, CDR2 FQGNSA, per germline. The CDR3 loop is CASSLPAATKAFF. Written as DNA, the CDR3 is TGTGCCAGCAGCTTACCGGCAGCCACCAAAGCTTTCTTT.

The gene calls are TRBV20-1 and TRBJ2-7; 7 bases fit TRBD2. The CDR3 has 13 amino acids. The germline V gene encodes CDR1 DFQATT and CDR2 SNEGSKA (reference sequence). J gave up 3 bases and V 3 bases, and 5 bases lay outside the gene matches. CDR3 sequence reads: CSARGRASYEQYV. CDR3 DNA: TGCAGTGCTAGGGGGAGGGCAAGCTACGAGCAGTACGTC.

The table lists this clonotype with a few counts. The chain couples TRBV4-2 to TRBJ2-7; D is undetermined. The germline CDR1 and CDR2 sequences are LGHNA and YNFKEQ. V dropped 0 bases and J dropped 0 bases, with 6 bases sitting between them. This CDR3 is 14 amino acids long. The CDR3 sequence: CASSQESYSYEQYF. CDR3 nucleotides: TGTGCCAGCAGCCAAGAGTCTTACTCCTACGAGCAGTACTTC.